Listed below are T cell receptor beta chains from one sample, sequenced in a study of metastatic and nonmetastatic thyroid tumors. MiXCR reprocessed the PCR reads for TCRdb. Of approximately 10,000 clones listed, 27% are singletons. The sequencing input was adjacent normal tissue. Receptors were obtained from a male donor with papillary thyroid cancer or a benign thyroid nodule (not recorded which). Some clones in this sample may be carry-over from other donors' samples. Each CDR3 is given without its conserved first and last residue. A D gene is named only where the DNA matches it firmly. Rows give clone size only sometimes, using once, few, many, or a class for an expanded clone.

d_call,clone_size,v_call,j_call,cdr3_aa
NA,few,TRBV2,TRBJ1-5,ASSLRQVVGNQPQH
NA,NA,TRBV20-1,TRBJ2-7,SAHRRSRGYEQY
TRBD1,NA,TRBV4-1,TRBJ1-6,ASSQQGAYNSPLH
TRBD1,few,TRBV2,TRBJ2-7,ASSEGGTGLETYEQY
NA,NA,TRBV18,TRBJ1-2,ASSPPQGFNYGYT
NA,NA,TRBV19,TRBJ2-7,ASSIRDSLSYEQY
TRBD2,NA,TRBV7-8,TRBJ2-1,ASSSGTSGYNEQF
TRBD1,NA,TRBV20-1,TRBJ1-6,SAIAQYSGGSNSPLH
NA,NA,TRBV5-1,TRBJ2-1,ASSFGSTNNEQF
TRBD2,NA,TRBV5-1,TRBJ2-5,ASSLDGTSTETQY
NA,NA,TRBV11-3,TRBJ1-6,ASSTLESGGSPLH
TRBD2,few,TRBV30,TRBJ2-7,AWRRGGSYEQY
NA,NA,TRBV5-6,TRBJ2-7,ASSTLTREQY
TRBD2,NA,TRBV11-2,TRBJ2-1,ASSLVGTSSNNEQF
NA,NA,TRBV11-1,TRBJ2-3,ASSLGRGASTDTQY
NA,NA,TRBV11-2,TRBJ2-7,ASSLGATYEQY
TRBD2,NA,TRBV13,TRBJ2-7,ASSLLLAGGKYYEQY
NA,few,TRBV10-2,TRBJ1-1,ASTETGNTEAF
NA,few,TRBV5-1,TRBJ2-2,ASSLEPTGFNTGELF
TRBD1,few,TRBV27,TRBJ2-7,ASSLSGGVYEQY
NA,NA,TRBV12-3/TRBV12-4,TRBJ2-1,ASIGDNEQF
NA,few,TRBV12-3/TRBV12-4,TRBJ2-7,ASSLGQGPYEQY
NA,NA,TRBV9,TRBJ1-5,ASSVEEGPQPQH
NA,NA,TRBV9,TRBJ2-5,ASSVDVGVETQY
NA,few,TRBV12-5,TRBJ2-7,ASGVGLIYEQY
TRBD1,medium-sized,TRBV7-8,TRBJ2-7,ASSSRQGTYEQY
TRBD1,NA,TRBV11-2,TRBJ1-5,ASSLHGTGANQPQH
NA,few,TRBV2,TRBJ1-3,ASSVGLRYSGNTIY
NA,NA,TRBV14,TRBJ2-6,ASSQEQGLAPSGANVLT
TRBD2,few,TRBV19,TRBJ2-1,ASSIGAGGFLYNEQF
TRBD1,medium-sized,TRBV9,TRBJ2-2,ASSTRRDRGQTGELF
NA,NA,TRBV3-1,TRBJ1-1,ASRFQTDTEAF
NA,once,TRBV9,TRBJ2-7,ASSGSRRGSYEQC
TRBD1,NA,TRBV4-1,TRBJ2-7,ASSLVGQGTYEQY
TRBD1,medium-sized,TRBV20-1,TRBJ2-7,SARAAGGSYEQY
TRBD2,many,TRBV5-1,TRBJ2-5,ASSLAGGLETQY
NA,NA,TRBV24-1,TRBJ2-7,ATSDGGSYEQY
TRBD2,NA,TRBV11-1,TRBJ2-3,ASSRTSGGTSTDTQY
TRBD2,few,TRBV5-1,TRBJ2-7,ASSPRTSAAYEQY
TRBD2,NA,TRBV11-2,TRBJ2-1,ASSRTRIDNEQF
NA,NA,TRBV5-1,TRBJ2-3,ASSSSYSITATDTQY
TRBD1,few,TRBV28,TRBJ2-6,ASSWTGDGANVLT
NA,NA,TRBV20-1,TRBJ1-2,SAHDRSGYT